This T cell receptor (beta chain) was obtained from a study of vaccination effects on CD4 cells after COVID-19. A word on this clone: Its antigen remains unidentified.

V was clipped by 5 bases and J by 2 bases; unmatched bases: 8. Per germline, CDR1 MNHEY and CDR2 SVGEGT. There are 15 residues in the CDR3. The data were produced by immunoSEQ multiplex PCR, yet TCRdb's version contains in-frame clones alone and is incomplete. The sample carries just under 75,000 clones, 65% to 85% recorded once. After expansion with viral peptide pools in the ViraFEST assay, antigen-specific CD4+ T cells were sequenced. Upon completion of about 10 days in culture, CD4+ T cells were isolated. According to the study, vaccine recipients showed no prior SARS-CoV-2 infection and negative nucleocapsid antibodies.

Sequenced material: CD4+ T cells from PBMCs cultured with HCoV-NL63 spike peptides, taken before COVID-19 vaccination. The rearrangement uses TRBV6-2 or TRBV6-3 and TRBJ2-7, with 8 nucleotides matching TRBD2. This sequence was found in a human donor who received a COVID-19 vaccine. The CDR3 is CASSKPLAGAYEQYV. The DNA of the CDR3 is TGTGCCAGCAGTAAACCCCTAGCGGGTGCCTACGAGCAGTACGTC.